This T cell receptor (beta chain) was sequenced for a study of cytomegalovirus exposure and HLA in healthy donors (dated by TCRdb to between 2016 and 2019). Notes on the research overall: An earlier analysis of approximately 590 of the donors reported about 290 Gb of sequence data and 117 million unique TCR beta sequences from about 200 million T cells. All discovery cohort repertoires had been generated on a single sequencing platform. Roughly 290 gigabases of sequencing data and around 88 million unique TCR sequences made up an early release that covered approximately 650 HLA-typed donors. Donor age, sex, ethnicity and CMV serostatus were compiled together with the repertoire data. Roughly five DR-DQ haplotypes were handled as single units for association and clustering, since linkage in the cohort was strong. Of the roughly 400 genotyped donors, 65% to 90% fell in the genetic ancestry cluster associated with self-reported Caucasian donors. Typing coverage differed by locus: A, B, C, DRB1 and DQB1 were typed in roughly 620-630 donors, DQA1 in approximately 520, DPA1 in approximately 610, and DPB1 in approximately 450. Among 300 to 450 genotyped donors of the cohort, an average of approximately 250,000 unique TCR beta nucleotide sequences were sequenced per donor, roughly 18% of them non-productive. To decide whether each TCR beta V gene segment behaved as functional or pseudogenic, an earlier analysis of some 580 of the donors relied on high-throughput TCR beta sequencing. In a later genetic analysis, genome-wide SNP genotypes for about 55% of the roughly 700 donors were used, and that subset was treated as a discovery cohort. The aim of the study was to test whether cataloging public T cell receptors could identify signatures of past pathogen exposure. High-throughput TCR immunosequencing, statistical association of individual TCRs with disease status, and machine learning were combined to predict cytomegalovirus infection status. The later analysis used no new phenotypic data to find candidate immune exposures, relying instead on TCR beta sequences and their occurrence across donors. The study profiled the T cell repertoires of about 720 subjects by immunosequencing and related them to cytomegalovirus serostatus. Class I and class II HLA loci were covered by the typing at four-digit resolution. A later analysis re-analyzed previously published TCR beta repertoires from 650 to 800 donors and added high-resolution HLA genotyping to study TCR occurrence patterns. Besides the first cohort of roughly 700 subjects, a separate validation cohort made up of 120 different subjects was used.

With respect to this clone: Its antigen target is currently unknown. No much larger clone is present one base from it, and per-base qualities are unavailable.

In total, around 600 healthy bone marrow donors made up the cohort. All cohort members were sampled while nominally healthy, although unrecorded immune exposures were likely present. The donor tested CMV seropositive and was one of the 289 seropositive cohort members. Every donor gave a peripheral blood sample, and the peripheral blood mononuclear cells from that sample were used for TCR beta sequencing. Genomic DNA extraction from the blood cell samples was performed with the Qiagen DNeasy Blood Extraction Kit. The library relied on the immunoSEQ multiplex PCR assay. For the multiplex PCR, a mixture combining 60 forward primers for TCR Vbeta segments and 13 reverse primers for TCR Jbeta segments was used. Amplification of the CDR3 region of rearranged TCR beta genes was performed with a multiplex PCR assay on genomic DNA. Amplified TCR beta libraries were sequenced as 87-base-pair reads on the Illumina HiSeq System. The paper's processing steps were these. A later analysis counted approximately 84 million unique TCR beta chains across the 640 or so repertoires, and around 9.9 million of these chains were shared by at least two donors. Raw reads were error-corrected and collapsed into unique sequences with a nearest-neighbor algorithm that merged closely related sequences to remove PCR and sequencing errors. V, D and J gene segments were assigned by aligning CDR3 sequences to IMGT reference sequences. Each retained sequence needed at least a six-nucleotide match to both a V gene segment and a J gene segment. A rearrangement counted as productive if the CDR3 had no stop codons and remained in frame with V and J, and every other rearrangement counted as non-productive. Following IMGT convention, CDR3 was defined as the stretch from the second conserved V-encoded cysteine to the conserved J-encoded phenylalanine. Sequences without an unambiguous match to a single V gene segment were excluded from the earlier analysis of almost 600 of the donors. An earlier analysis of 587 of the donors called V segments functional above 56.7% productive rearrangements and segregating when the between-donor standard deviation exceeded 5%. A statistical classification framework was developed to diagnose cytomegalovirus status using the catalog of TCR beta chain sequences. In a later analysis, TCR nucleotide sequences were compared against IMGT/GENE-DB human TR gene sequences so that V and J genes could be assigned. Using the TCRdist pipeline, a later analysis assigned CDR3 sequences along with most-parsimonious VDJ recombination scenarios. In a later analysis, each TCR beta chain was defined by its CDR3 amino acid sequence together with its V-gene family, and reads lacking a unique V-gene family were excluded. In a later analysis, around 600 highly shared, low-generation-probability nucleotide sequences were removed to address suspected cross-contamination and a sequencing artifact. In a later analysis, a clonal expansion index for each public chain was calculated from normalized within-repertoire ranks of inferred template counts. A later analysis computed generation probabilities with a VDJ recombination model fitted to out-of-frame rearrangements, and checked the results against IGoR. In a later analysis, TCR-TCR, TCR-HLA and TCR-CMV co-occurrence was scored with hypergeometric tests, and a repertoire-size bias correction was applied to TCR pairs. To estimate false discovery rates, a later analysis permuted the HLA or CMV assignments 20 times. In a later analysis, co-occurring TCRs were grouped using DBSCAN, and TCRdist sequence similarity was added for clustering within HLA-allele-positive subsets. Repertoires with fewer than 30,000 or more than 120,000 public chains were left out of co-occurrence clustering, as were five repertoires with anomalous nucleotide sharing. In its TCRdb copy, this immuneACCESS table keeps in-frame sequences only and misses some clones. Where compared with another copy, unresolved V genes explain less than half of these, and the others have no known cause. The V and J calls and clone size were taken over from that table, and D and trimming were inferred from the DNA. The sample profile shows around 69,000 clones; 65% to 70% of them were found once. The ten most abundant clones make up approximately 7.6% of the sample.

The germline V gene yields ENHRY for CDR1 and SYGVKD for CDR2. The CDR3 measures 13 amino acids from cysteine to phenylalanine. The sequence is cut down to CDR3 DNA, 39 bases in frame from base 1. V loses 6 bases at its end and J loses 4 bases; junction bases beyond the gene matches: 4. What the authors observed across the whole study: In a later analysis, HLA-associated TCR beta chains showed more clonal expansion and lower generation probabilities than non-associated chains that were equally common. A cluster of highly shared sequence variants was judged likely to be a technical artifact of the sequencing pipeline. In this cohort, only TCR beta chains were sequenced, and detectable features were limited by the absence of alpha or paired-chain data. In a later analysis, TCR association rates were found to vary across HLA loci, with the most associated TCRs seen for DRB1 alleles and the fewest for HLA-C alleles. The earlier analysis of 587 of the donors excluded roughly 16 rarely observed V segments, including chromosome 9 orphons, because counts were too low. In both the original and validation cohorts, the classifier was reported to diagnose cytomegalovirus status with high specificity and sensitivity. For the cohort, immune exposure information was limited to CMV serostatus. In vitro tests confirmed that a few of the cytomegalovirus-associated TCR beta chains recognize cytomegalovirus antigens. In a later analysis, most CMV-associated TCR beta chains were found to appear HLA-restricted, with HLA associations seemingly driven largely by CMV exposure. V-gene and J-gene trimming of TCR beta chains was associated with a missense DCLRE1C variant in a later genetic analysis, and the association was replicated in an independent cohort. The study listed 150 to 200 TCR beta chains as associated with cytomegalovirus. Some IMGT-functional V segments, including TRBV6-2 and TRBV6-3, could not be distinguished by the 87-base-pair reads and were therefore excluded. A further reported finding was that TCR beta sequences accurately predicted the HLA-A and HLA-B alleles for most subjects in the first cohort. Most TCR sequences were seen in very few donors, while some public TCRs were found in many individuals. When HLA alleles, especially DR and DQ, strongly co-occurred, attributing TCR associations to individual alleles was difficult. According to a later genetic analysis, donors in an Asian-associated ancestry cluster had fewer N-insertions in productive TCRs than the approximately 700-donor mean. In an earlier analysis of 587 of the donors, most TCR beta V segments appeared in productive rearrangements about 90% or about 30% of the time, broadly matching IMGT annotations. According to the authors, the approach could potentially be generalized to other disease states and immunological phenotypes. At a false discovery rate of 0.05, a later analysis linked around 15,000 TCR beta sequences to specific HLA alleles. HLA typing was unavailable for some donors at each locus, so association tests used only the typed subset. Roughly uniform sequencing depth across donors was assumed in presence/absence analyses, although this assumption may not hold. Linkage disequilibrium might explain the correlated functional status among segregating V segments, but an unknown experimental factor could not be excluded. Several of the top co-occurrence clusters appeared to be linked to parvovirus B19, influenza, CMV and Epstein-Barr virus, according to a later analysis.

The chain is assembled from TRBV10-3 and TRBJ1-2, with 8 middle bases fitting TRBD1. Sequencing used PBMCs. The clonotype comes from a man in his forties in good health and CMV-seropositive. The sequenced DNA: TGTGCCATCAGGGCAGGGGGCGGCTATGGCTACACCTTC. Translated, this gives CAIRAGGGYGYTF.